Listed below are T cell receptor beta chains from one sample, sequenced in a study of shared clonotypes between healthy human individuals. The data were produced by immunoSEQ multiplex PCR, yet TCRdb's version contains in-frame clones alone and is incomplete. In the table there are about 2 million clones, less than 95% of which are singletons. Sequenced material: naive CD8+ T cells sorted from blood. The receptors shown here come from a man aged 18 to 30 in good health. Both conserved end residues are part of each CDR3. A D gene is named only where the DNA matches it firmly. Clone sizes are given selectively: once, few, many, or a class where the clone is expanded.

clone_size j_call d_call v_call cdr3_aa cdr3_nt
. TRBJ2-3 TRBD2 TRBV6-5 CASSYASGIADTQYF TGTGCCAGCAGTTACGCTAGCGGGATCGCAGATACGCAGTATTTT
few TRBJ2-2 . TRBV5-6 CASTWGPGTGELFF TGTGCCAGCACCTGGGGTCCCGGCACCGGGGAGCTGTTTTTT
. TRBJ1-5 . TRBV5-6 CASSFISAGTNQPQHF TGTGCCAGCAGCTTCATTTCGGCAGGAACTAATCAGCCCCAGCATTTT
. TRBJ2-7 TRBD2 TRBV28 CASSSGESYEQYF TGTGCCAGCAGCAGCGGGGAATCCTACGAGCAGTACTTC
. TRBJ2-7 TRBD2 TRBV6-5 CASSYSSSGRAHEQYF TGTGCCAGCAGTTACTCGAGTAGCGGGAGGGCCCACGAGCAGTACTTC
. TRBJ1-2 . TRBV4-1 CASSHLDGLDGYTF TGCGCCAGCAGCCACCTAGATGGGCTCGATGGCTACACCTTC
. TRBJ2-3 TRBD2 TRBV7-9 CASSLGASGGTDTQYF TGTGCCAGCAGCTTAGGGGCTAGCGGGGGCACAGATACGCAGTATTTT
. TRBJ2-1 . TRBV28 CASSPDLGLTSEQFF TGTGCCAGCAGTCCAGACCTGGGCCTGACCAGTGAGCAGTTCTTC
. TRBJ2-7 TRBD2 TRBV9 CASSASGTSLDEQYF TGTGCCAGCAGCGCTTCAGGGACTAGCCTCGACGAGCAGTACTTC
. TRBJ1-1 . TRBV5-1 CASSLADYGREAFF TGCGCCAGCAGCTTGGCCGATTACGGACGGGAAGCTTTCTTT
once TRBJ2-7 TRBD2 TRBV9 CASSVVTSGIDEQYF TGTGCCAGCAGCGTAGTCACTAGCGGGATTGACGAGCAGTACTTC
. TRBJ1-5 . TRBV28 CASSLIVEDQPQHF TGTGCCAGCAGTTTAATCGTCGAAGATCAGCCCCAGCATTTT
. TRBJ2-1 TRBD2 TRBV29-1 CSVEGLAGYNEQFF TGCAGCGTTGAAGGACTAGCGGGCTACAATGAGCAGTTCTTC
. TRBJ2-2 . TRBV21-1 CASSDPREPAGGPSTGELFF TGTGCCAGCAGCGACCCAAGGGAGCCAGCGGGGGGGCCTTCCACCGGGGAGCTGTTTTTT
few TRBJ1-6 . TRBV5-5 CASSLAGGASPLHF TGTGCCAGCAGCTTGGCCGGGGGGGCTTCACCCCTCCACTTT
. TRBJ2-6 . TRBV7-8 CASSFPRQGLPSGANVLTF TGTGCCAGCAGCTTTCCTCGGCAGGGACTCCCATCCGGGGCCAACGTCCTGACTTTC
. TRBJ2-7 . TRBV5-6 CASSAFDPYEQYF TGTGCCAGCAGCGCCTTTGACCCCTACGAGCAGTACTTC
. TRBJ2-7 . TRBV21-1 CASRDRLFYEQYF TGTGCCAGCCGGGACCGGCTATTCTACGAGCAGTACTTC
few TRBJ1-1 . TRBV29-1 CSVRDTEAFF TGCAGCGTTCGGGACACTGAAGCTTTCTTT
once TRBJ1-2 . TRBV5-6 CASSSWGGTFNYGYTF TGTGCCAGCAGCAGTTGGGGCGGAACTTTTAACTATGGCTACACCTTC
. TRBJ2-1 . TRBV11-3 CASSLGTVSEQFF TGTGCCAGCAGCTTGGGGACGGTGAGTGAGCAGTTCTTC
. TRBJ2-7 TRBD1 TRBV7-2 CASSLGTGAYEQYF TGTGCCAGCAGCTTAGGGACAGGGGCCTACGAGCAGTACTTC
once TRBJ2-3 . TRBV7-2 CASSSGSYSTDTQYF TGTGCCAGCAGTTCGGGGAGCTATAGCACAGATACGCAGTATTTT
. TRBJ2-3 . TRBV19 CASSISLEGTTDTQYF TGTGCCAGTAGTATAAGTCTAGAGGGAACCACAGATACGCAGTATTTT
. TRBJ2-3 TRBD1 TRBV5-1 CASSRDREATKNTDTQYF TGCGCCAGCAGCCGGGACAGGGAGGCAACGAAGAACACAGATACGCAGTATTTT
once TRBJ2-7 . TRBV11-2 CASSSLAASSYEQYF TGTGCCAGCAGCTCCCTGGCGGCCTCCTCCTACGAGCAGTACTTC
. TRBJ1-6 . TRBV28 CATFVRSPLHF TGTGCCACATTCGTTAGGTCACCCCTCCACTTT
. TRBJ2-7 . TRBV10-2 CASSAPPNSESYEQYF TGCGCCAGCAGTGCCCCACCGAATTCGGAGTCCTACGAGCAGTACTTC
. TRBJ2-5 TRBD2 TRBV19 CASSFGTSGSETQYF TGTGCCAGTAGTTTTGGGACTAGCGGGAGTGAGACCCAGTACTTC
. TRBJ1-3 TRBD1 TRBV28 CASNPTGVGNTIYF TGTGCCAGCAACCCGACAGGGGTTGGAAACACCATATATTTT
. TRBJ2-7 . TRBV5-1 CASSFRGGTVEDEQYF TGCGCCAGCAGCTTTCGGGGAGGGACAGTAGAAGACGAGCAGTACTTC
once TRBJ2-1 TRBD2 TRBV7-7 CASSPGEGNEQFF TGTGCTAGCAGCCCGGGGGAGGGGAATGAGCAGTTCTTC
. TRBJ1-1 TRBD1 TRBV9 CASSKQGLNTEAFF TGTGCCAGCAGCAAACAGGGGCTGAACACTGAAGCTTTCTTT
. TRBJ2-7 TRBD1 TRBV5-1 CASSLVQGGYEQYF TGCGCCAGCAGCTTGGTACAGGGGGGCTACGAGCAGTACTTC
. TRBJ1-4 TRBD1 TRBV5-3 CARSLRDRGREKLFF TGTGCCAGAAGCCTCCGGGACAGGGGTAGAGAAAAACTGTTTTTT
. TRBJ2-3 . TRBV7-9 CASQIRTVTTDTQYF TGTGCCAGTCAAATCCGGACAGTAACCACAGATACGCAGTATTTT
. TRBJ2-1 . TRBV11-2 CASSLVGQGMRSYNEQFF TGTGCCAGCAGCTTAGTTGGCCAGGGGATGCGCTCCTACAATGAGCAGTTCTTC
. TRBJ2-1 . TRBV4-1 CASNPGAGPSYNEQFF TGCGCCAGCAACCCTGGGGCAGGTCCCTCCTACAATGAGCAGTTCTTC
. TRBJ2-7 . TRBV27 CASSFGFNSYEQYF TGTGCCAGCAGTTTTGGGTTTAATTCCTACGAGCAGTACTTC
. TRBJ2-7 TRBD1 TRBV7-2 CASSPGTGEYEQYF TGTGCCAGCAGCCCCGGGACAGGGGAGTACGAGCAGTACTTC
. TRBJ2-7 . TRBV4-1 CASSQAEGPSYEQYF TGCGCCAGCAGCCAAGCAGAGGGTCCGTCCTACGAGCAGTACTTC
. TRBJ2-7 TRBD1 TRBV5-1 CASSPWTGAQYEQYF TGCGCCAGCAGCCCCTGGACAGGGGCCCAATACGAGCAGTACTTC
. TRBJ2-1 . TRBV21-1 CASSNPGLAASEQFF TGTGCCAGCAGCAACCCGGGACTAGCAGCTAGTGAGCAGTTCTTC
. TRBJ1-6 . TRBV27 CASSPGGFNSPLHF TGTGCCAGCAGCCCTGGGGGTTTCAATTCACCCCTCCACTTT
. TRBJ1-3 TRBD1 TRBV28 CASSPDRGISGNTIYF TGTGCCAGCAGTCCCGACAGGGGAATCTCTGGAAACACCATATATTTT
once TRBJ1-2 TRBD1 TRBV4-2 CASSQEGQGAVNYGYTF TGTGCCAGCAGCCAAGAGGGTCAGGGGGCTGTCAACTATGGCTACACCTTC
once TRBJ2-7 TRBD1 TRBV19 CASSIGQGVEQYF TGTGCCAGTAGTATCGGACAGGGTGTCGAGCAGTACTTC
. TRBJ2-2 . TRBV6-6 CASSSRGTGELFF TGTGCCAGCAGTTCCAGGGGCACCGGGGAGCTGTTTTTT
once TRBJ2-3 TRBD2 TRBV11-2 CASSLTVGSGGTDTQYF TGTGCCAGCAGCCTCACGGTGGGTAGCGGGGGCACAGATACGCAGTATTTT
. TRBJ1-1 . TRBV19 CASSIIGGSEAFF TGTGCCAGTAGTATTATCGGCGGTTCCGAAGCTTTCTTT
. TRBJ1-2 . TRBV9 CASSVVGSGPYGYTF TGTGCCAGCAGCGTAGTGGGGTCCGGTCCTTATGGCTACACCTTC